This TCR beta chain was recovered during a study of shared clonotypes between healthy human individuals. HIV-negative, healthy adults without recent acute infections or vaccinations were the donors. All participating donors were Caucasian adults from Nashville, Tennessee. Investigators divided CD4+ cells into CD45RA+ naive and CD45RA-negative memory subsets. As for this clone: Its specificity is not known.

Here immunoSEQ multiplex PCR was the method, and the copy in TCRdb shows in-frame clones only, minus some. The sample lists about 990,000 clones; around 78% were seen once. Study results and limitations: Among the subsets, naive ones generally showed larger estimated richness than memory ones.

This TCR came from a man between 18 and 29 years old in good health. Some clones in this sample may be carry-over from other donors' samples. The specimen was memory CD4+ T cells from PBMCs. Subset meaning: CD45RA-negative fraction.

CDR3 nucleotides: TGTGCCAGCAGTTACGCGCACAATCAGCCCCAGCATTTT. Translation gives CASSYAHNQPQHF. The chain combines TRBV6-5 with TRBJ1-5; D not certain. This CDR3 has 13 amino acids. Trimming left V 2 bases short and J 3 bases short, with 5 bases between. Germline assignment: CDR1 MNHEY and CDR2 SVGAGI.